This T cell receptor (beta chain) comes out of a study of monozygotic twins with inflammatory bowel disease. TCRdb re-called the 5' RACE reads and catalogs CDR3 proteins one per entry, DNA excluded. In total, the table holds about 450,000 distinct CDR3 sequences. This CDR3 contains 15 residues. Germline loops: CDR1 DFQATT, CDR2 SNEGSKA (reference sequence). Sample: blood. The clonotype originates from a human donor with ulcerative colitis or Crohn's disease, or a healthy co-twin of an affected twin (not recorded which). This chain connects TRBV20-1 to TRBJ2-1; TCRdb indicates TRBD2, and absent DNA this call remains unverified. This chain's CDR3 is CSASSSGSSYNEQFF.